What follows are 29 T cell receptor beta chains derived from one specimen sequenced in a study of blood T cell repertoires in COVID-19. The table came from immunoSEQ multiplex PCR; TCRdb's copy has only in-frame clones and leaves some out. The data show a few hundred thousand clones, about 91% seen once. Specimen: peripheral blood. All receptors derive from a person between 18 and 35 years old with COVID-19, enrolled during active disease.

The J gene is TRBJ1-2, the V gene TRBV10-3; D uncertain. Per germline, CDR1 ENHRY and CDR2 SYGVKD. CDR3 size: 13 residues. V gave up 3 bases and J gave up 7 bases, with 12 bases separating them. The DNA for the CDR3 is TGTGCCATCAGTGATGAGGCAGCCCTTGGCTACACCTTC. Protein sequence: CAISDEAALGYTF.

The chain links TRBV7-9 to TRBJ2-7; TRBD2 matches at 9 bases. This CDR3 spans 12 amino acids. Germline V CDR1 and CDR2: SEHNR, FQNEAQ (reference sequence). Trimming cost V 4 bases and J 12 bases; bases outside gene matches: 7. CDR3 loop: CASSSEAGGAYF. The CDR3 nucleotides are TGTGCCAGCAGCTCCGAAGCGGGAGGCGCGTACTTC. The full variable domain, in which reference TRBV7-9 and TRBJ2-7 provide the parts outside the CDR3, is DTGVSQNPRHKITKRGQNVTFRCDPISEHNRLYWYRQTLGQGPEFLTYFQNEAQLEKSRLLSDRFSAERPKGSFSTLEIQRTEQGDSAMYLCASSSEAGGAYFGPGTRLTVT.

The DNA for the CDR3 is TGTGCCAGCAGTCGTTTAGCAGGGGGAGAAGGGTATAATTCACCCCTCCACTTT. Residues: CASSRLAGGEGYNSPLHF. The chain couples TRBV6-6 to TRBJ1-6; 7 positions match TRBD1. Germline CDR1 reads MNHNY; CDR2 reads SVGAGI (reference sequence). This CDR3 has 18 amino acids. The junction had 14 bases not matched to a gene; V was cut back by 5 bases and J by 4 bases.

The chain recombines TRBV15 with TRBJ1-3; TRBD1 is a possible D gene (6 bases). The CDR3 has 14 residues. Between the trimmed V and J ends, which lost 5 bases and 8 bases, there was a span of 16 bases. Germline assignment: CDR1 LNHNV and CDR2 YYDKDF (reference sequence). In DNA form, the CDR3 reads TGTGCCACCAGCTCCCGGGACACCCAGCACACCATATATTTT. Its translation: CATSSRDTQHTIYF.

The rearrangement uses TRBV5-6 and TRBJ2-7; 8 bases agree with TRBD1. Germline V gives CDR1 SGHDT, CDR2 YYEEEE. This CDR3 comprises 14 residues. Unmatched junction bases numbered 8, after V lost 4 bases and J lost 5 bases. The DNA of the CDR3 is TGTGCCAGCAGCCTACGGACAGGGCCCCACGAGCAGTACTTC. It specifies CASSLRTGPHEQYF.

The chain has TRBV6-1 and TRBJ2-5; D gene ambiguous. Trimming left V 2 bases short and J 2 bases short, with 12 bases between. CDR1 and CDR2 from the germline V gene are MNHNS and SASEGT. This CDR3 has 15 residues. This CDR3 reads CASSESQWRQETQYF. CDR3 nucleotides: TGTGCCAGCAGTGAAAGTCAATGGCGGCAAGAGACCCAGTACTTC.

This sequence joins TRBV9 and TRBJ2-1; 7 bases fit TRBD2. Germline trimming cut 3 bases from V and 15 bases from J; bases unmatched to any gene: 18. CDR1 and CDR2 from the germline V gene are SGDLS and YYNGEE. The CDR3 spans 15 residues. The CDR3 sequence is CASSAAPGGEIPRFF. The CDR3 nucleotides are TGTGCCAGCAGCGCCGCTCCGGGAGGAGAGATACCGCGGTTCTTC.

This chain joins TRBV2 and TRBJ1-2; D is unresolved. The CDR3 runs to 14 residues. The V end lost 3 bases, the J end lost 1 base, and 9 bases lay between the germline ends. Germline V gene sequence: CDR1 SNHLY, CDR2 FYNNEI. CDR3 bases: TGTGCCAGCAGTGACCCGCGTCTTAACTATGGCTACACCTTC. This encodes CASSDPRLNYGYTF. Filled out from reference TRBV2 and TRBJ1-2, the complete variable domain reads EPEVTQTPSHQVTQMGQEVILRCVPISNHLYFYWYRQILGQKVEFLVSFYNNEISEKSEIFDDQFSVERPDGSNFTLKIRSTKLEDSAMYFCASSDPRLNYGYTFGSGTRLTVV.

The V and J genes are TRBV24-1 and TRBJ2-2; a possible D gene is TRBD1 (5 bases). V was cut by 7 bases and J by 2 bases, with 7 bases left in between. Germline values: CDR1 KGHDR, CDR2 SFDVKD. This CDR3 region has 13 residues. CDR3 region: CATRGVNTGELFF. The CDR3 region has the DNA TGTGCCACCAGAGGGGTTAACACCGGGGAGCTGTTTTTT.

The V and J genes are TRBV4-3 and TRBJ1-5, with unresolved D. This CDR3 is built from 14 residues. Germline CDR1 reads LGHNA; CDR2 reads YSLEER. V was pared by 0 bases and J by 6 bases, with 9 bases between. The DNA for the CDR3 is TGCGCCAGCAGCCAAGATGAACTTGTTCAGCCCCAGCATTTT. Its translation is CASSQDELVQPQHF.

The genes are TRBV6-4 and TRBJ2-2; maybe TRBD2 (5 bases). CDR1 MRHNA and CDR2 SNTAGT come from the germline V gene. The V gene lost 7 bases and the J gene lost 2 bases, with 8 bases spanning the gap. The CDR3 spans 13 residues. The CDR3 sequence is CASTGLNTGELFF. CDR3 in DNA: TGTGCCAGCACCGGACTCAACACCGGGGAGCTGTTTTTT.

The J gene is TRBJ1-5, the V gene TRBV28, with 10 positions matching TRBD1. The germline V gene encodes CDR1 MDHEN and CDR2 SYDVKM. J was trimmed by 2 bases and V by 8 bases; bases with no gene match: 6. This CDR3 region has 15 residues. The CDR3 reads CASQSGQGGNQPQHF. The DNA of the CDR3 is TGTGCCAGCCAAAGTGGACAGGGGGGCAATCAGCCCCAGCATTTT.

The rearrangement uses TRBV19 and TRBJ2-7; 7 bases match TRBD1. This CDR3 region has 14 residues. The trim removed 1 base at V and 3 bases at J, leaving 3 bases unmatched. The germline V gene has CDR1 LNHDA and CDR2 SQIVND (reference sequence). The CDR3 region has the DNA TGTGCCAGTAGTATAGGGACAGGAAACTACGAGCAGTACTTC. It encodes CASSIGTGNYEQYF.

The chain couples TRBV2 to TRBJ2-3; 7 bases line up with TRBD1. Germline V CDR1 and CDR2: SNHLY, FYNNEI. The CDR3 is 15 amino acids. The trim removed 5 bases at V and 0 bases at J, leaving 5 bases unmatched. Here the CDR3 DNA reads TGTGCCAGCAGTTCACAGGGGAAAAGCACAGATACGCAGTATTTT. Its translation: CASSSQGKSTDTQYF.

The rearrangement joins TRBV2 to TRBJ1-2; D is perhaps TRBD1 (5 bases). Trimming pared 11 bases from V and 1 base from J, leaving 20 bases between. The CDR3 is 15 amino acids. Germline V gene data show CDR1 as SNHLY and CDR2 as FYNNEI. The CDR3 region has the DNA TGTGCCGCGGGGATGACCTCGACAGTTAACTATGGCTACACCTTC. As protein: CAAGMTSTVNYGYTF.

The chain carries TRBV29-1 and TRBJ1-1; 9 bases map to TRBD1. CDR3 length: 13 residues. The junction had 10 bases not matched to a gene; V was cut back by 5 bases and J by 9 bases. Looked up from germline, CDR1 is SQVTM and CDR2 is ANQGSEA. CDR3 DNA sequence: TGCAGCGTTCCCTCTCCCGGGACAGGGCAAGCTTTCTTT. It translates to CSVPSPGTGQAFF.

This chain connects TRBV6-1 to TRBJ2-5; no firm D call. CDR1 is MNHNS, CDR2 SASEGT, per germline. The CDR3 has 12 residues. Trimming removed 2 bases from V and 11 bases from J, with 12 bases in between. The CDR3 sequence: CASSETGASQYF. The DNA of the CDR3 is TGTGCCAGCAGTGAAACTGGAGCGAGTCAGTACTTC.

This chain uses TRBV7-3 with TRBJ2-1, with D possibly matching TRBD1 (7 bases). V shed 5 bases and J shed 0 bases, with 23 bases lying between them. The CDR3 covers 19 residues. Per the germline V gene, CDR1 is SGHTA and CDR2 is FQGTGA. The CDR3 sequence is CASSLYAGKGDSSYNEQFF. The CDR3 DNA sequence: TGTGCCAGCAGCCTTTACGCGGGGAAAGGGGACAGCTCCTACAATGAGCAGTTCTTC.

This chain links TRBV12-5 with TRBJ2-3, with 7 bases identical to TRBD2. The trim removed 6 bases at V and 5 bases at J, leaving 5 bases unmatched. The germline CDR1 and CDR2 sequences are LGHNT and FRNRAP. The CDR3 length is 13 residues. This chain's CDR3 is CASGAGVGDTQYF. In DNA form, the CDR3 reads TGTGCTAGTGGCGCGGGAGTTGGAGATACGCAGTATTTT.

The genes are TRBV7-6 and TRBJ2-5; the D gene is possibly TRBD1 (6 bases). The V gene's germline CDR1 is SGHVS and CDR2 FNYEAQ. Trimming removed 3 bases from V and 3 bases from J, with 14 bases in between. CDR3 length: 15 residues. CDR3 sequence reads: CASSLTHRTEETQYF. The CDR3 bases are TGTGCCAGCAGCTTGACACACAGGACAGAAGAGACCCAGTACTTC.

The chain carries TRBV7-9 and TRBJ2-2; D is uncertain. Trimming took 1 base from V and 6 from J, leaving 12 bases between them. Germline V gives CDR1 SEHNR, CDR2 FQNEAQ (reference sequence). The CDR3 has 15 residues. The CDR3 sequence is CASSLVKERSGELFF. As DNA, the CDR3 is TGTGCCAGCAGCTTAGTTAAGGAGAGGTCCGGGGAGCTGTTTTTT.

The rearrangement uses TRBV27 and TRBJ2-7; D may be TRBD1 (5 bases). The V gene lost 6 bases and the J gene lost 1 base, with 13 bases spanning the gap. Germline assignment: CDR1 MNHEY and CDR2 SMNVEV (reference sequence). This CDR3 has 14 amino acids. This CDR3 reads CASRQGVTSYEQYF. The DNA for the CDR3 is TGTGCCAGCAGGCAGGGTGTGACATCCTACGAGCAGTACTTC.

A few counts support this clone. The chain has TRBV29-1 and TRBJ2-5; tentatively, D is TRBD1 (5 bases). The germline V gene encodes CDR1 SQVTM and CDR2 ANQGSEA. V dropped 5 bases and J dropped 5 bases, with 12 bases sitting between them. The CDR3 sequence is 12 residues long. The CDR3 nucleotides are TGCAGCGTTCGACAGCTTGGCGAGACCCAGTACTTC. It is translated as CSVRQLGETQYF.

The V and J genes are TRBV27 and TRBJ1-5; no clear D. CDR3 length equals 14 residues. Germline assignment: CDR1 MNHEY and CDR2 SMNVEV (reference sequence). Trimming stripped 4 bases from V and 1 base from J, with 8 bases between. The CDR3 reads CASSSGLSNQPQHF. CDR3 nucleotides: TGTGCCAGCAGTTCGGGGTTGAGCAATCAGCCCCAGCATTTT.

CDR3 in DNA: TGTGCCAGTAGTATAGGAACCGGGAGGGCCTACAATGAGCAGTTCTTC. This encodes CASSIGTGRAYNEQFF. The chain links TRBV19 to TRBJ2-1; the match to TRBD2 covers 8 bases. CDR1 is LNHDA, CDR2 SQIVND, per germline (reference sequence). The CDR3 consists of 16 residues. V shed 1 base and J 2 bases; nucleotides not matched to a gene: 4.

The V and J genes are TRBV12-3 or TRBV12-4 and TRBJ2-3; no clear D gene. This CDR3 is 13 amino acids long. V lost 3 bases to trimming and J lost 2 bases, with 6 bases between them. In DNA, the CDR3 is TGTGCCAGCAGTTTCGGGTTCACAGATACGCAGTATTTT. Translation gives CASSFGFTDTQYF.

The DNA of the CDR3 is TGTGCCAGCAGTTACTCGGGCAGGGTGAATTCACCCCTCCACTTT. Its translation: CASSYSGRVNSPLHF. The V call is TRBV6-5, the J call TRBJ1-6; maybe TRBD1 (5 bases). Germline CDR1 is MNHEY and CDR2 is SVGAGI. The CDR3 loop spans 15 amino acids. Trimming cost V 0 bases and J 7 bases, with 10 bases left between them.

The table lists this clone with a count of one. The genes are TRBV28 and TRBJ2-7; 11 bases are shared with TRBD1. V lost 5 bases and J lost 1; bases outside the gene matches: 7. The CDR3 sequence is 16 residues long. Per the germline V gene, CDR1 is MDHEN and CDR2 is SYDVKM. The CDR3 bases are TGTGCCAGCAGTCCTTCCGGGACAGGGGGTTCCTACGAGCAGTACTTC. It codes for CASSPSGTGGSYEQYF.

The rearrangement joins TRBV19 to TRBJ1-5, with a weak D call TRBD1 (5 bases). This CDR3 comprises 14 residues. Trimming stripped 10 bases from V and 6 bases from J, with 19 bases between. From germline, CDR1 is LNHDA and CDR2 SQIVND (reference sequence). CDR3 sequence reads: CATKGVSVGQPQHF. As DNA, the CDR3 is TGTGCCACCAAAGGGGTTTCGGTAGGTCAGCCCCAGCATTTT.